The T cell receptor (beta chain) described here comes from a study of T cells in Graves' hyperthyroidism and ophthalmopathy. As for the study in general: Peripheral blood was acquired at first diagnosis, ahead of any therapy whatsoever.

RNA transcripts yielded amplified TCR beta CDR3 regions. HTBI primers drove first-round RT-PCR of the TCR CDR3. TCRdb re-derived calls from the multiplex PCR reads in MiXCR, one entry per CDR3 protein. Of roughly 750,000 distinct CDR3 sequences in the sample, 15% to 20% were seen once. After removal of 5 bases from V and 8 bases from J, the junction contained 9 bases not matched to a gene. CDR1 and CDR2 from the germline V gene are ENHRY and SYGVKD. The CDR3 is 15 residues long. Specimen: blood. The sequence derives from a young man with Graves' hyperthyroidism. This chain links TRBV10-3 with TRBJ2-1; 10 bases match TRBD2. The CDR3 DNA is TGTGCCATCAGTATAGCGGGAGGCCCCCCTGATGAGCAGTTCTTC. It translates to CAISIAGGPPDEQFF.